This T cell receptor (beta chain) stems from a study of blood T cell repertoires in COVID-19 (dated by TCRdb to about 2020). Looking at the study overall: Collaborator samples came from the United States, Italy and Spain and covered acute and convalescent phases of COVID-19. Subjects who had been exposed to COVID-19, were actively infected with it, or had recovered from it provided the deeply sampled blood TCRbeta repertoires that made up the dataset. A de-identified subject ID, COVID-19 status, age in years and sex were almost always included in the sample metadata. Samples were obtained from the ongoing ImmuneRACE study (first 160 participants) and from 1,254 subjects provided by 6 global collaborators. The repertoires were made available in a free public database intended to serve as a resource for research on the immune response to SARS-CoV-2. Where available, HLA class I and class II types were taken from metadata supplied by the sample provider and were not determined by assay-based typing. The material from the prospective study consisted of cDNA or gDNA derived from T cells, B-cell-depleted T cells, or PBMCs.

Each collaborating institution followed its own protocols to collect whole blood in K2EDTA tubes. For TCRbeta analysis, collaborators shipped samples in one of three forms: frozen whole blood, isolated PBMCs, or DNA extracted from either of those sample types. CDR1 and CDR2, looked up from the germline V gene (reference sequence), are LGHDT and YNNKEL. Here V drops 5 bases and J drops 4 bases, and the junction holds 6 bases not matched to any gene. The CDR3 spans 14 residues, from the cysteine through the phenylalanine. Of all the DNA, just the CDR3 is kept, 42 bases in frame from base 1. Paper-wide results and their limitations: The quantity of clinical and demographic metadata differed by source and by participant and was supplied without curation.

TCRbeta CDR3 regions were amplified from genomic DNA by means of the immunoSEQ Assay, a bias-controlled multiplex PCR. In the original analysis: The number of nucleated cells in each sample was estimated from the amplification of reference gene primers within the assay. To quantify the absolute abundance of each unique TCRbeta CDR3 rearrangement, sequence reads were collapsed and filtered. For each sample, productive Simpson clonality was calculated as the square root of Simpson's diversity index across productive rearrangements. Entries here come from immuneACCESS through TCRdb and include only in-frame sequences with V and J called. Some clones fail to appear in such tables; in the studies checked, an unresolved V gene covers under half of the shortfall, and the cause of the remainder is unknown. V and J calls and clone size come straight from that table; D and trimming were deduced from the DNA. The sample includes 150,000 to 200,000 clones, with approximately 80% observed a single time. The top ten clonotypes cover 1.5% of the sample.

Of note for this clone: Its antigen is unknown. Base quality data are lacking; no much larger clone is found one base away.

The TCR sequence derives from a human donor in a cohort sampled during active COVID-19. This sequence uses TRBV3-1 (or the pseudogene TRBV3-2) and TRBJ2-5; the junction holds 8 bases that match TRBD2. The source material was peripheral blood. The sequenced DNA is TGTGCCAGCAGCACTAGCGGAGGCCGAGAGACCCAGTACTTC. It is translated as CASSTSGGRETQYF.